The clone carrying this TCR beta chain was detected ten times or more. Its antigen is still unknown. Libraries of TCR beta came from iRepertoire HTBI primers plus Arm-PCR of CDR3 regions. MiXCR was run by TCRdb on the multiplex PCR reads, yielding one entry per CDR3 protein. The sample includes just over 600,000 distinct CDR3 sequences, about 15% of them seen just once. The sample belongs to a study of regulatory T cells in long-lasting Graves disease. Time point given: newly diagnosed GD, antithyroid drugs for less than 3 months. With RNA extracted from PBMCs as input, the TCR library was made. Study-level findings and limits: With persistent disease, TRBV28, TRBJ1-2 and TRBJ2-5 were the favored segments.

V lost 6 bases to trimming and J lost 7 bases, with 25 bases between them. There are 16 residues in the CDR3. These data also featured in a second study, about T cells in Graves' hyperthyroidism and ophthalmopathy. This second study says: Hyperthyroidism of Graves' type that showed no ophthalmopathy progression within 18 months was stable.

This receptor was identified in a woman aged 25 to 39 with Graves disease. The rearrangement links TRBV12-3 or TRBV12-4 to TRBJ2-7, with D possibly TRBD2 on 6 matching bases. The sequences come from peripheral blood mononuclear cells (PBMCs), collected at new diagnosis, from a patient treated with antithyroid drugs. The CDR3 region is CASRQRSAGTLGEQYF. CDR3 DNA: TGTGCCAGCAGACAGCGCTCTGCCGGGACTCTGGGAGAGCAGTACTTC.